This T cell receptor (beta chain) was sequenced in a study of T cell changes during pregnancy in multiple sclerosis. TCRdb keeps only in-frame clones here, not all; method: immunoSEQ multiplex PCR. Of more than 80,000 clones detected, approximately 92% appear once; the ten largest clones hold 1.5%. The CDR3 is 15 residues long. The ends were cut back, 7 bases at V and 5 bases at J, with 21 bases in the middle. Germline loops: CDR1 WSHSY, CDR2 SAAADI. This sequence originates from a female donor with multiple sclerosis, enrolled in a pregnancy study. The sample in question was peripheral blood, obtained in the first trimester of pregnancy. This chain links TRBV10-2 with TRBJ2-7; maybe TRBD2 (6 bases). In nucleotides, the CDR3 is TGCGCCAGCACGGGACTCCAAACGGAGATAAACGAGCAGTACTTC. Translated: CASTGLQTEINEQYF.